The 22 T cell receptor beta chains in this list originate from one sample, sequenced in a study of CD8 T cells in Susac syndrome. When the RNA was reverse transcribed, random hexamers were used with an input of about 0.5 to 1 ug. TCRdb independently ran MiXCR on the immunoSEQ multiplex PCR reads; one entry per CDR3 protein. The table lists roughly 180,000 distinct CDR3 sequences, around 94% of them singletons. Sequencing was carried out using CD4+ T cells from PBMCs. These receptors were taken from a human donor in good health.

J is TRBJ2-1 and V is TRBV12-3 or TRBV12-4, with 14 bases identical to TRBD2. There are 13 residues in the CDR3. The junction had 6 bases not matched to a gene; V was cut back by 8 bases and J by 12 bases. The CDR3: CASGLAGGVGQFF. CDR3 bases: TGTGCCAGCGGACTAGCGGGGGGCGTCGGGCAGTTCTTC.

J is TRBJ2-1 and V is TRBV12-3 or TRBV12-4; tentatively, D is TRBD1 (5 bases). This CDR3 comprises 12 residues. Between the trimmed V and J ends, which lost 6 bases and 7 bases, there was a span of 10 bases. The CDR3 spells CASSMGQNEQFF. For the CDR3, the DNA is TGTGCCAGCAGCATGGGGCAGAATGAGCAGTTCTTC.

The chain combines TRBV20-1 with TRBJ2-7, with D maybe TRBD2 (6 bases). The CDR3 has 14 amino acids. The V gene's germline CDR1 is DFQATT and CDR2 SNEGSKA (reference sequence). Between the trimmed V and J ends, which lost 3 bases and 4 bases, there was a span of 16 bases. The CDR3 sequence: CSASPGGKGYEQYF. CDR3 DNA sequence: TGCAGTGCTAGCCCCGGGGGAAAAGGTTACGAGCAGTACTTC.

CDR3 DNA: TGTGCCAGCAGTCCGAGCTCTGGGGCCAACGTCCTGACTTTC. Translating gives CASSPSSGANVLTF. This chain joins TRBV27 and TRBJ2-6, with D hard to call. The CDR3 has 14 residues. Germline lookup yields CDR1 MNHEY and CDR2 SMNVEV (reference sequence). V lost 5 bases and J 0 bases, leaving 5 bases between the germline ends.

V usage is TRBV25-1 and J usage is TRBJ2-1, with 7 positions matching TRBD2. CDR3 length equals 16 residues. Germline V gene lookup returns CDR1 MGHDK and CDR2 SYGVNS. The ends lost 6 bases at V and 5 bases at J; junction bases unmatched: 13. CDR3 nucleotides: TGTGCCAGCAGGCCTCCTCGGGGCGGGGGAAACAATGAGCAGTTCTTC. Translated, it gives CASRPPRGGGNNEQFF. Based on the CDR3 plus reference TRBV25-1 and TRBJ2-1, the full variable domain is EADIYQTPRYLVIGTGKKITLECSQTMGHDKMYWYQQDPGMELHLIHYSYGVNSTEKGDLSSESTVSRIRTEHFPLTLESARPSHTSQYLCASRPPRGGGNNEQFFGPGTRLTVL.

V and J are TRBV20-1 and TRBJ2-5, with D possibly being TRBD1 (6 bases). CDR3 length: 13 amino acids. CDR1 and CDR2 from the germline V gene are DFQATT and SNEGSKA (reference sequence). V gave up 1 base and J gave up 5 bases, with 11 bases separating them. CDR3 loop: CSARGWGRETQYF. The CDR3 nucleotides read TGCAGTGCTAGAGGATGGGGGCGGGAGACCCAGTACTTC.

The table lists this clonotype with a count of one. J is TRBJ1-1 and V is TRBV4-3, with a weak D call TRBD1 (6 bases). CDR1 and CDR2 from the germline V gene are LGHNA and YSLEER. The CDR3 totals 17 residues. The V and J ends lost 0 bases and 6 bases respectively, with 20 bases between them. As DNA, the CDR3 is TGCGCCAGCAGCCAAGAAATCCGGAGGGGGGCATTAGCTGAAGCTTTCTTT. Residues: CASSQEIRRGALAEAFF.

This chain uses TRBV7-9 with TRBJ1-6; TRBD1 agrees at 7 bases. V was clipped by 5 bases and J by 4 bases; unmatched bases: 5. The CDR3 is 15 residues long. Germline loops: CDR1 SEHNR, CDR2 FQNEAQ (reference sequence). CDR3 region: CASSRRDSYNSPLHF. CDR3 nucleotides: TGTGCCAGCAGCCGGCGGGACAGTTATAATTCACCCCTCCACTTT.

CDR3 amino acids: CATSRSGVVEQYF. The CDR3 region has the DNA TGTGCCACCAGCAGAAGCGGGGTGGTCGAGCAGTACTTC. The V and J genes are TRBV15 and TRBJ2-7, with 7 positions matching TRBD2. The J segment lost 6 bases and the V segment lost 2 bases, leaving 4 bases of the junction unmatched. Germline V gene lookup returns CDR1 LNHNV and CDR2 YYDKDF (reference sequence). This CDR3 contains 13 residues.

The chain has TRBV20-1 and TRBJ2-7, with no clear D. Per the germline V gene, CDR1 is DFQATT and CDR2 is SNEGSKA (reference sequence). Trimming removed 2 bases from V and 1 base from J, with 6 bases in between. CDR3 size: 12 residues. CDR3 sequence reads: CSARRISYEQYF. The CDR3 DNA reads TGCAGTGCTAGACGGATTTCCTACGAGCAGTACTTC.

The genes are TRBV7-3 and TRBJ2-3, with D perhaps being TRBD1 or TRBD2 (6 bases each). Germline values: CDR1 SGHTA, CDR2 FQGTGA. The CDR3 length is 15 residues. With 0 bases removed from V and 1 base from J, the gap between germline ends came to 8 bases. DNA for the CDR3: TGTGCCAGCAGCTTAACGGGGGGCCGCACAGATACGCAGTATTTT. This sequence encodes CASSLTGGRTDTQYF. The entire variable domain, with the rest obtained from reference TRBV7-3 and TRBJ2-3, is as follows: GAGVSQTPSNKVTEKGKYVELRCDPISGHTALYWYRQSLGQGPEFLIYFQGTGAADDSGLPNDRFFAVRPEGSVSTLKIQRTERGDSAVYLCASSLTGGRTDTQYFGPGTRLTVL.

CDR3 sequence (DNA): TGCAGCGTTGATAGGGTAGGACTACAAGAGACCCAGTACTTC. This encodes CSVDRVGLQETQYF. The chain couples TRBV29-1 to TRBJ2-5; tentatively, D is TRBD2 (6 bases). The germline CDR1 and CDR2 sequences are SQVTM and ANQGSEA. With 3 bases removed from V and 2 bases from J, the gap between germline ends came to 13 bases. The CDR3 spans 14 residues.

This chain joins TRBV29-1 and TRBJ2-3, with D perhaps matching TRBD2 (6 bases). The CDR3 covers 15 residues. Germline-derived CDR1 and CDR2 are SQVTM and ANQGSEA. Deletions cut 3 bases from V and 0 bases from J, with 13 bases between. Written as DNA, the CDR3 is TGCAGCGTTGACGGGCGGGGTGCTAGCACAGATACGCAGTATTTT. Protein: CSVDGRGASTDTQYF.

This clonotype was detected once. The chain recombines TRBV20-1 with TRBJ1-4, with 8 nucleotides matching TRBD1. Losses at the gene ends were 4 bases for V and 12 bases for J; bases not matched to a gene: 7. Germline assignment: CDR1 DFQATT and CDR2 SNEGSKA (reference sequence). The CDR3 has 12 amino acids. The CDR3 nucleotides read TGCAGTGCTACCCCGGGACAGGTCGAACTGTTTTTT. Protein: CSATPGQVELFF.

This sequence joins TRBV15 and TRBJ1-5; a possible D gene is TRBD1 (6 bases). CDR3 length equals 14 residues. Trimming shortened V by 0 bases and J by 7 bases, and 10 bases separated the two germline ends. Germline CDR1 and CDR2: LNHNV and YYDKDF (reference sequence). CDR3 nucleotide sequence: TGTGCCACCAGCAGAGATCCAGGGGCCCAGCCCCAGCATTTT. It translates to CATSRDPGAQPQHF.

CDR3 in DNA: TGCGCCAGCAGCCTAACCCACTCTGGGGCCAACGTCCTGACTTTC. It yields the protein CASSLTHSGANVLTF. The rearrangement links TRBV4-3 to TRBJ2-6, with unresolved D. Germline V lookup: CDR1 LGHNA, CDR2 YSLEER. V was clipped by 4 bases and J by 0 bases, with 7 bases between them. CDR3 length: 15 amino acids.

This chain links TRBV7-3 with TRBJ2-1; 9 nucleotides align to TRBD2. This CDR3 region has 16 residues. V lost 5 bases, J lost 6 bases, and 11 bases stayed unmatched. CDR1 is SGHTA, CDR2 FQGTGA, per germline. CDR3 coding DNA: TGTGCCAGCAGCCCCACGGGTAGCGGGGGTGTCAATGAGCAGTTCTTC. Translation: CASSPTGSGGVNEQFF.

The chain carries TRBV10-3 and TRBJ2-1; TRBD1 might be the D (6 bases). V was pared by 0 bases and J by 6 bases, with 12 bases between. Germline V CDR1 and CDR2: ENHRY, SYGVKD. CDR3 length: 15 residues. DNA for the CDR3: TGTGCCATCAGTGAGTCGGCAGGGGTGGTCAATGAGCAGTTCTTC. It yields the protein CAISESAGVVNEQFF.

The chain couples TRBV30 to TRBJ1-1; perhaps TRBD1 as D (6 bases). The V and J ends lost 7 bases and 0 bases respectively, with 15 bases between them. There are 14 residues in the CDR3. The germline V gene has CDR1 GTSNPN and CDR2 SVGIG (reference sequence). The chain's CDR3 is CAFYRESMNTEAFF. The DNA for the CDR3 is TGTGCCTTTTACAGGGAATCAATGAACACTGAAGCTTTCTTT.

Comment on this clonotype: One end of the junction is discordant with germline, which a read error may explain. The chain employs TRBV20-1 and TRBJ1-5; no clear D. CDR1 DFQATT and CDR2 SNEGSKA come from the germline V gene (reference sequence). The CDR3 runs to 12 residues. The CDR3 DNA sequence: TGCAGTGCTACTAGGCGCAACCAGCCCCAGCATTTT. It yields the protein CSATRRNQPQHF.

This clonotype was counted a single time. V usage is TRBV14 and J usage is TRBJ1-2; the match to TRBD1 covers 7 bases. V lost 4 bases and J lost 6; bases outside the gene matches: 20. Germline V gene sequence: CDR1 SGHDN, CDR2 FVKESK. The CDR3 runs to 18 residues. CDR3 sequence reads: CASSPRSQDGTVGNGYTF. In nucleotides, the CDR3 is TGTGCCAGCAGCCCTCGATCGCAAGACGGGACAGTTGGAAATGGCTACACCTTC.

This chain connects TRBV7-2 to TRBJ1-2; D not resolved. V lost 5 bases, J lost 3 bases, and 13 bases lay in between. Germline CDR1 SGHTA, CDR2 FQGNSA. The CDR3 is 14 residues long. The DNA of the CDR3 is TGTGCCAGCAGCCTAAGAGACATCGACTATGGCTACACCTTC. It yields the protein CASSLRDIDYGYTF.